This T cell receptor (beta chain) was captured in a study of cytotoxic CD8 clonotypes in ibrutinib-treated CLL. This CDR3 contains 11 residues. V dropped 5 bases and J dropped 4 bases, with 3 bases sitting between them. CDR1 is MDHEN, CDR2 SYDVKM, per germline. Some clones are missing from TCRdb's copy, which holds only in-frame ones; the method was immunoSEQ multiplex PCR. The data show roughly 220,000 clones, roughly 77% seen once. A note on this clone: Other DNA sequences within the sample encode an identical CDR3.

The sequences come from PBMCs, collected after 12 months of ibrutinib treatment. The receptor was isolated from a human donor with chronic lymphocytic leukemia. The chain recombines TRBV28 with TRBJ2-1, with D uncertain. CDR3 DNA: TGTGCCAGCAGTCTTTACAATGAGCAGTTCTTC. Protein sequence: CASSLYNEQFF.